Below, 3 T cell receptor beta chains from the same sample are listed, as sequenced in a study of T cells after yellow fever vaccination. TCRdb passed the 5' RACE reads through MiXCR, listing each CDR3 protein once. The sample lists around 49,000 distinct CDR3 sequences; 6.8% were seen once. The starting material was CD8+ T cells not binding an NS4B(214-222) dextramer, sorted from PBMCs, obtained 45 days after the yellow fever booster vaccination. All receptors come from a young man who received the YFV17D yellow fever vaccine.

This clonotype was counted many times. The J gene is TRBJ2-2, the V gene TRBV24-1; weak D call: TRBD2 (6 bases). Trimming took off 12 bases at V and 1 base at J, with 17 bases between the two ends. Germline V gives CDR1 KGHDR, CDR2 SFDVKD. The CDR3 is 15 amino acids. The CDR3 loop is CASQAVGGNTGELFF. The CDR3 nucleotides are TGTGCCTCCCAGGCGGTGGGGGGGAACACCGGGGAGCTGTTTTTT.

The table lists this clonotype with many counts. V gene TRBV29-1 combines with J gene TRBJ2-3, with TRBD1 as a possible D gene (5 bases). The V gene lost 6 bases and the J gene lost 6 bases, with 13 bases spanning the gap. The CDR3 covers 12 residues. Germline assignment: CDR1 SQVTM and CDR2 ANQGSEA. The CDR3 protein is CSVRGVWDTQYF. For the CDR3, the DNA is TGCAGCGTAAGGGGTGTTTGGGATACGCAGTATTTT.

At least ten counts were recorded for this clonotype. CDR3 region: CAIWGSGNDEQFF. CDR3 DNA sequence: TGTGCCATCTGGGGTAGCGGGAACGATGAGCAGTTCTTC. The gene calls are TRBV10-3 and TRBJ2-1, with 8 bases identical to TRBD2. The V segment lost 8 bases and the J segment 8 bases; nucleotides outside the gene matches: 8. Germline lookup yields CDR1 ENHRY and CDR2 SYGVKD. This CDR3 contains 13 residues.